This paragraph reports one TCR beta chain. TCRdb's copy holds only in-frame clones and misses some; the assay was immunoSEQ multiplex PCR. The table shows about 68,000 clones, with roughly 88% occurring only once. This sample is drawn from a study of blood T cell repertoires in COVID-19. Looked up from germline, CDR1 is MDHEN and CDR2 is SYDVKM. This CDR3 comprises 13 residues. The V and J ends lost 8 bases and 6 bases, in that order; junction bases with no gene match: 9. V is TRBV28 and J is TRBJ2-7; TRBD1 matches 8 bases. The clonotype originates from a man aged 25 to 45 with acute or convalescent COVID-19. Source material: peripheral blood. In DNA, the CDR3 is TGTGCCAGCGCCGGACAGGGCTATGTCGAGCAGTACTTC. It encodes CASAGQGYVEQYF.